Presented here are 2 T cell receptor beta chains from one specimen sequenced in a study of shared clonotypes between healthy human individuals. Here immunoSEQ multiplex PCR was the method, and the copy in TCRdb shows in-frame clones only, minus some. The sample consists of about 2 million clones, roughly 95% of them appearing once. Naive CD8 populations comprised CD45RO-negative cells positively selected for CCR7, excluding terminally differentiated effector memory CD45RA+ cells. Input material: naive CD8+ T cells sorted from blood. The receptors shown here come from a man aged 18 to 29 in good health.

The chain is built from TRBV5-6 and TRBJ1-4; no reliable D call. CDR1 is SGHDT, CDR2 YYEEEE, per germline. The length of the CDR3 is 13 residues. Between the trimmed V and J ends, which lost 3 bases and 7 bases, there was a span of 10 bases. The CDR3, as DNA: TGTGCCAGCAGCTACGGGCGGGGTGAAAAACTGTTTTTT. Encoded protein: CASSYGRGEKLFF.

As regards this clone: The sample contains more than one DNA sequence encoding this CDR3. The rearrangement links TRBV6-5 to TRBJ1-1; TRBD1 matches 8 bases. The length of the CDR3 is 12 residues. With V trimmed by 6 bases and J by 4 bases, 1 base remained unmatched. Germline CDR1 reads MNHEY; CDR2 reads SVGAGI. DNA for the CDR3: TGTGCCAGCAGAACAGGGGGCACTGAAGCTTTCTTT. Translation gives CASRTGGTEAFF.